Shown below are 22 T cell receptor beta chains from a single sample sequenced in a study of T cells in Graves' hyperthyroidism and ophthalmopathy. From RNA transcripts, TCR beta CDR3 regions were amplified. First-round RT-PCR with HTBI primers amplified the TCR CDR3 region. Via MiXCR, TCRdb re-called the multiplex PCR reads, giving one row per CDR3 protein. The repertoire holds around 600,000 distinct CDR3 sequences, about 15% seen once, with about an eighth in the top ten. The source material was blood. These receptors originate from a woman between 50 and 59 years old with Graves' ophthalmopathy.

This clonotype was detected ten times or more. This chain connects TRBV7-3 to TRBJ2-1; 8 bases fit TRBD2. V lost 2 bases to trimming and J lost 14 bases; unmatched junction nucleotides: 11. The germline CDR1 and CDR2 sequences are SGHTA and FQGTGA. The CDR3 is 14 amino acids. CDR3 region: CASSLQITSGHKFF. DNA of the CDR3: TGTGCCAGCAGCTTACAAATCACTAGCGGCCACAAGTTCTTC.

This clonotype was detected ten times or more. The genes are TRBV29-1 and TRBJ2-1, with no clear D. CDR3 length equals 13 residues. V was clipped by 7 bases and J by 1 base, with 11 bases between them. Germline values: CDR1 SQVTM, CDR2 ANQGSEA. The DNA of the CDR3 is TGCAGCGCGTTTATTGGATCCTACAATGAGCAGTTCTTC. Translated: CSAFIGSYNEQFF.

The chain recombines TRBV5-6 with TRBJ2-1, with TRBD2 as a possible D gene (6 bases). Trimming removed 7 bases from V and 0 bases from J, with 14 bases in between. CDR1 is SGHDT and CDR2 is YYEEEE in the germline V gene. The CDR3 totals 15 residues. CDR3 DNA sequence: TGTGCCAGCGACGACGGGGGAAGCTCCTACAATGAGCAGTTCTTC. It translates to CASDDGGSSYNEQFF.

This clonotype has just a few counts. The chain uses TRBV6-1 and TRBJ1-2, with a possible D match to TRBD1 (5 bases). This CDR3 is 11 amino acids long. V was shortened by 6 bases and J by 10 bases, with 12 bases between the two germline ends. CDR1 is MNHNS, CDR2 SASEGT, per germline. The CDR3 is CASRPTEVYTF. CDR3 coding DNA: TGTGCCAGCAGGCCGACAGAGGTCTACACCTTC.

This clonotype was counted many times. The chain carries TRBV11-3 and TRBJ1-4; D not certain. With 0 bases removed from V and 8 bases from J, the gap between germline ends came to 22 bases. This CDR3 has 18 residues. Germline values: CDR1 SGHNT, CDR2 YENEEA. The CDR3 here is CASSLDPPPAREREKLFF. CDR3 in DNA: TGTGCCAGCAGCTTAGATCCACCGCCGGCAAGGGAGCGAGAAAAACTGTTTTTT.

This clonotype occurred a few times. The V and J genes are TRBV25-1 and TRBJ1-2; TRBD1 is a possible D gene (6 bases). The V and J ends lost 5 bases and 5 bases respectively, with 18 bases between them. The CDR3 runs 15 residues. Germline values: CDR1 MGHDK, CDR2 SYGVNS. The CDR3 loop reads CASSLGGYGRYGYTF. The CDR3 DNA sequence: TGTGCCAGCAGTCTAGGGGGGTACGGGAGGTATGGCTACACCTTC.

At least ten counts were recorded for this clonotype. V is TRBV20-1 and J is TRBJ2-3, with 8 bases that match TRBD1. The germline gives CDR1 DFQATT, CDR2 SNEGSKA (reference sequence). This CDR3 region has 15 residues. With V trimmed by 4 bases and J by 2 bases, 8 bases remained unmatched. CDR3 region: CSAIRDRTVTDTQYF. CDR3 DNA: TGCAGTGCTATCCGGGACAGGACTGTCACAGATACGCAGTATTTT.

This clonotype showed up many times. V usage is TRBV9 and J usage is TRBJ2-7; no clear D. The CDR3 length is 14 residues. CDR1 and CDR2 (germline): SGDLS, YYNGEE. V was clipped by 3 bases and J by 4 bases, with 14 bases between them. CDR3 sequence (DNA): TGTGCCAGCAGCGAAGGACGGACCGATTACGAGCAGTACTTC. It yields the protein CASSEGRTDYEQYF.

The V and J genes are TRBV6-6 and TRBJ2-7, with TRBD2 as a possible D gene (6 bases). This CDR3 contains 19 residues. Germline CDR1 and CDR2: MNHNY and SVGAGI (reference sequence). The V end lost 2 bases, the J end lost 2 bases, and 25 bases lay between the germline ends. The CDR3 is CASSYRLQEGTTSAYEQYF. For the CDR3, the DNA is TGTGCCAGCAGTTACCGGCTACAGGAGGGTACTACAAGCGCCTACGAGCAGTACTTC.

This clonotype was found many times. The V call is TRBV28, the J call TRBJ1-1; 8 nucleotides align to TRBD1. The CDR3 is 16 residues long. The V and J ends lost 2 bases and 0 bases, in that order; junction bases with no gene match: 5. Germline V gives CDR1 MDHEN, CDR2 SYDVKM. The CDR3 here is CASSLLTGDVNTEAFF. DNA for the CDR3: TGTGCCAGCAGTTTACTGACAGGGGACGTGAACACTGAAGCTTTCTTT.

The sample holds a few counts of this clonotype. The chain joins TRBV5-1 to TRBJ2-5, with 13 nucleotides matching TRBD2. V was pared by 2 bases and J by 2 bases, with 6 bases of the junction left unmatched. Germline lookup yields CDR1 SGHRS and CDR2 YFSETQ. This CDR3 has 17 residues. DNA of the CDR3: TGCGCCAGCAGCTTAAGACTAGCGGGAGGTCGGCAAGAGACCCAGTACTTC. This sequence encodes CASSLRLAGGRQETQYF.

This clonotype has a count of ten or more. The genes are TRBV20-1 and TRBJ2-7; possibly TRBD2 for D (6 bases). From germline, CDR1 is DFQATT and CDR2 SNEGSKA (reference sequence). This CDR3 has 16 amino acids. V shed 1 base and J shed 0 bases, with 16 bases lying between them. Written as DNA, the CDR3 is TGCAGTGCTAGAGCCCATAGCGGAGGAGGCTCCTACGAGCAGTACTTC. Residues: CSARAHSGGGSYEQYF.

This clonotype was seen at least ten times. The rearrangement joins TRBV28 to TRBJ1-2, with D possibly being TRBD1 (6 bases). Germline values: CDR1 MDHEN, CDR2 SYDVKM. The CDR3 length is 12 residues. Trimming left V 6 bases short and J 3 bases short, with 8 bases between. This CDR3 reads CASRRTDYGYTF. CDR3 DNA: TGTGCCAGCAGGCGGACAGACTATGGCTACACCTTC.

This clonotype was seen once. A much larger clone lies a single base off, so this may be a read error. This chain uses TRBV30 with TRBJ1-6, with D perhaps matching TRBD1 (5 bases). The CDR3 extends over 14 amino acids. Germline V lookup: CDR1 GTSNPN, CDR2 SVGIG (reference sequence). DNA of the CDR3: TGTGCCAGGAGTGTTCAGGGTCTCGGCTCACCCCTCCACTTT. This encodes CARSVQGLGSPLHF.

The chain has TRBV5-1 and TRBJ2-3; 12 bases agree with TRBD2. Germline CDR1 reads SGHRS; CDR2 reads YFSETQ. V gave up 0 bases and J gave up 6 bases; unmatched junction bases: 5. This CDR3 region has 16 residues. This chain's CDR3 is CASSLVLAGGEDTQYF. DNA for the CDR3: TGCGCCAGCAGCTTGGTACTAGCGGGAGGAGAGGATACGCAGTATTTT. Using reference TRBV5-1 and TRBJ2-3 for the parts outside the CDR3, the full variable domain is KAGVTQTPRYLIKTRGQQVTLSCSPISGHRSVSWYQQTPGQGLQFLFEYFSETQRNKGNFPGRFSGRQFSNSRSEMNVSTLELGDSALYLCASSLVLAGGEDTQYFGPGTRLTVL.

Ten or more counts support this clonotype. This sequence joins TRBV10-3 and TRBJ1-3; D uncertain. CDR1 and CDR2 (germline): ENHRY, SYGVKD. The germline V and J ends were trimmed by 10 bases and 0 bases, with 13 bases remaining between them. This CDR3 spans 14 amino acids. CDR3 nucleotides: TGTGCCAGTCACGTCAAGGTCTCTGGAAACACCATATATTTT. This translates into CASHVKVSGNTIYF.

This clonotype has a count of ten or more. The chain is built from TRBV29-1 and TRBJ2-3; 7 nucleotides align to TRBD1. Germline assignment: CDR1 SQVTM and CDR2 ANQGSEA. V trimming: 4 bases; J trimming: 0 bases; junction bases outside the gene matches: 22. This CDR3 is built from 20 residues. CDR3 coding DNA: TGCAGCGTTGTTTACCCCCTCCGTTACGGGGACAGCAAAAGCACAGATACGCAGTATTTT. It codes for CSVVYPLRYGDSKSTDTQYF.

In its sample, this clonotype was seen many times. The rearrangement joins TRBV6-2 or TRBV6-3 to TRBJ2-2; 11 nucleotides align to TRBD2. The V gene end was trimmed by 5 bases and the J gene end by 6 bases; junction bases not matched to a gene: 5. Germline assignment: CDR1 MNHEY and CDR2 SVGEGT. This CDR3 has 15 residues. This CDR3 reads CASSKLAGVAGELFF. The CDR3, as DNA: TGTGCCAGCAGTAAACTAGCGGGAGTGGCCGGGGAGCTGTTTTTT.

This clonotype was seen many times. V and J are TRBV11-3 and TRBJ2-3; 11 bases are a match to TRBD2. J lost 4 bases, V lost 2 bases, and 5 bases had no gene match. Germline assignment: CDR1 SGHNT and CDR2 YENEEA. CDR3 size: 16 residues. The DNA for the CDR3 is TGTGCCAGCAGCTTATCTCCTAGCGGGAGGTCAGATACGCAGTATTTT. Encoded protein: CASSLSPSGRSDTQYF.

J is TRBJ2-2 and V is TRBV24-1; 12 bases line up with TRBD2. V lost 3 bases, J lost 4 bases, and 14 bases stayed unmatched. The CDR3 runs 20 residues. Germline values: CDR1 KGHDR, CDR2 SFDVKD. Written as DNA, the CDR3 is TGTGCCACCAGTGATCTTAAGACTAGCGGGAGTAGGAGGGTCACCGGGGAGCTGTTTTTT. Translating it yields CATSDLKTSGSRRVTGELFF.

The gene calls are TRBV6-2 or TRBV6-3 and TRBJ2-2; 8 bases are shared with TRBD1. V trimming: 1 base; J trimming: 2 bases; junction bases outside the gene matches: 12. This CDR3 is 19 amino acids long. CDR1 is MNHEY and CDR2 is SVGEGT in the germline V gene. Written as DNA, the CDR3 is TGTGCCAGCAGTTACTGGAGCAGGGGGCCTGAGGGAAACACCGGGGAGCTGTTTTTT. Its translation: CASSYWSRGPEGNTGELFF.

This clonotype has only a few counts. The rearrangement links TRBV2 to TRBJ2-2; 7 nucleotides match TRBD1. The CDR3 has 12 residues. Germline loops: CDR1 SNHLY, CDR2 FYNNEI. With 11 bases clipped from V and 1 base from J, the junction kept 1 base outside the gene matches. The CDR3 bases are TGTGCCGGGACAGAGAACACCGGGGAGCTGTTTTTT. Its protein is CAGTENTGELFF.